These T cell receptor beta chains were read from a single sample in a study of shared clonotypes between healthy human individuals. Produced via immunoSEQ multiplex PCR; TCRdb's table is partial and in-frame only. The sample yields hundreds of thousands of clones, 80% to 95% seen once. Material for sequencing was naive CD8+ T cells sorted from blood. The origin of the receptors is a man aged 25 to 45 in good health. CDR3s include the opening cysteine and the closing phenylalanine or tryptophan. A D gene is named only where the DNA matches it firmly.

v_call	d_call	j_call	cdr3_aa	cdr3_nt
TRBV2	NA	TRBJ2-7	CASSSFPGPSYEQYF	TGTGCCAGCAGTTCCTTTCCGGGACCCTCCTACGAGCAGTACTTC
TRBV27	TRBD1	TRBJ1-1	CASSPRDRYMNTEAFF	TGTGCCAGCAGTCCCCGGGACAGATACATGAACACTGAAGCTTTCTTT
TRBV2	NA	TRBJ2-1	CARLGGNEQFF	TGTGCCAGGCTAGGAGGTAATGAGCAGTTCTTC
TRBV6-6	TRBD2	TRBJ2-2	CASSYGREGNTGELFF	TGTGCCAGCAGTTACGGGCGGGAGGGGAACACCGGGGAGCTGTTTTTT
TRBV2	NA	TRBJ2-5	CASSEALEQYQETQYF	TGTGCCAGCAGTGAAGCCCTGGAACAGTACCAAGAGACCCAGTACTTC
TRBV6-1	TRBD1	TRBJ1-1	CASSDPGTDNTEAFF	TGTGCCAGCAGTGACCCCGGGACAGACAACACTGAAGCTTTCTTT
TRBV2	TRBD2	TRBJ2-7	CASSPGLAPHEQYF	TGTGCCAGCAGTCCCGGACTAGCGCCCCACGAGCAGTACTTC
TRBV7-9	TRBD1	TRBJ2-5	CASSIPGQGLTQYF	TGTGCCAGCAGCATTCCGGGACAGGGGCTGACCCAGTACTTC
TRBV7-6	NA	TRBJ2-7	CASSFELAGEQYF	TGTGCCAGCAGCTTTGAACTAGCAGGCGAGCAGTACTTC
TRBV14	TRBD2	TRBJ2-1	CASSLGTSYTQEQFF	TGTGCCAGCAGCCTCGGGACTAGCTACACCCAGGAGCAGTTCTTC
TRBV15	NA	TRBJ2-3	CATSLEGTSTDTQYF	TGTGCCACCAGCTTGGAGGGGACCAGCACAGATACGCAGTATTTT
TRBV4-1	NA	TRBJ2-7	CASSLRPGTVTYEQYF	TGCGCCAGCAGCCTTCGTCCCGGGACGGTTACCTACGAGCAGTACTTC
TRBV11-3	NA	TRBJ2-1	CASSPSGEGDYNEQFF	TGTGCCAGCAGCCCCTCGGGGGAGGGGGACTACAATGAGCAGTTCTTC
TRBV28	NA	TRBJ2-7	CASNTRIDSYEQYF	TGTGCCAGCAATACTAGGATAGACTCCTACGAGCAGTACTTC
TRBV7-9	TRBD2	TRBJ2-2	CASSPYGLAGFTGELFF	TGTGCCAGCAGCCCGTATGGCCTAGCGGGATTCACCGGGGAGCTGTTTTTT
TRBV29-1	TRBD2	TRBJ2-7	CSVDGLAGVNEQYF	TGCAGCGTCGACGGGTTAGCGGGAGTAAACGAGCAGTACTTC